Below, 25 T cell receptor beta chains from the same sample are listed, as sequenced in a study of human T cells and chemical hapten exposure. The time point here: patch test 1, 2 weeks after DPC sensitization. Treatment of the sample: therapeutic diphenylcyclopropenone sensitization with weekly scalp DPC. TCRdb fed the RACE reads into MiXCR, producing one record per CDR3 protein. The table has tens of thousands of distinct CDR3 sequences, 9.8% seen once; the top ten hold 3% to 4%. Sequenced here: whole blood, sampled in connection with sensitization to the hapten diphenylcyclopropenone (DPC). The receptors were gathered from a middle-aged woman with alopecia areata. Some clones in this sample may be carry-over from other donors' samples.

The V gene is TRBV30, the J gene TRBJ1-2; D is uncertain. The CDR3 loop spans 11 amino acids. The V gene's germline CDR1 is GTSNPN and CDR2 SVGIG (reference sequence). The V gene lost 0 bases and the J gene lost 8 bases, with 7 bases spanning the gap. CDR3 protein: CAWSVRAGYTF. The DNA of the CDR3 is TGTGCCTGGAGTGTACGGGCCGGCTACACCTTC.

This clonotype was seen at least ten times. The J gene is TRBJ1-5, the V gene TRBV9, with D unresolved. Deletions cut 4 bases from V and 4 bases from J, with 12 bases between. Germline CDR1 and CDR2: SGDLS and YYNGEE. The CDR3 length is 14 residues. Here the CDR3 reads CASSSTTGNQPQHF. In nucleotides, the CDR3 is TGTGCCAGCAGCTCCACAACGGGGAATCAGCCCCAGCATTTT.

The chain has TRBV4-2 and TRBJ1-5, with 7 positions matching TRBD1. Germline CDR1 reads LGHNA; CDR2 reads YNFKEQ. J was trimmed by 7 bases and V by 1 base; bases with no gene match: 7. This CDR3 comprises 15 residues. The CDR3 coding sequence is TGTGCCAGCAGCCAAGGCGACAGGGATGGACAGCCCCAGCATTTT. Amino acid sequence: CASSQGDRDGQPQHF.

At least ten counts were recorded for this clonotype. Here the CDR3 reads CATSDLAKGYGYTF. The CDR3, as DNA: TGTGCCACCAGTGATTTGGCTAAGGGGTATGGCTACACCTTC. This sequence joins TRBV24-1 and TRBJ1-2; possible D gene TRBD1, 5 bases. The ends were cut back, 0 bases at V and 5 bases at J, with 9 bases in the middle. The CDR3 totals 14 residues. Germline loops: CDR1 KGHDR, CDR2 SFDVKD.

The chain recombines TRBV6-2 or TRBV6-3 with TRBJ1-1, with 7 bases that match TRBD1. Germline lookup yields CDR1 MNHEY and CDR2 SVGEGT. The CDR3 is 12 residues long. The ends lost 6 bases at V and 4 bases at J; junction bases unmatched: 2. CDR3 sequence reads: CASRDRFTEAFF. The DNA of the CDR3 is TGTGCCAGCAGGGACAGGTTCACTGAAGCTTTCTTT.

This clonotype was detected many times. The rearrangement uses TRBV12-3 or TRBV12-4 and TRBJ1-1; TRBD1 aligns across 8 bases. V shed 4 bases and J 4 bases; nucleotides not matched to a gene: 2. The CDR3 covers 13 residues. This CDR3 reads CASSSQGATEAFF. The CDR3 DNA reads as TGTGCCAGCAGTTCCCAGGGGGCCACTGAAGCTTTCTTT.

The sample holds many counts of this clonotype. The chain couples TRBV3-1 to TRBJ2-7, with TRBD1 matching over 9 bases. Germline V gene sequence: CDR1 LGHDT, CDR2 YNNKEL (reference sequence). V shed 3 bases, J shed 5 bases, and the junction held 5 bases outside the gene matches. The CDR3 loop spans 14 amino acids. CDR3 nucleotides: TGTGCCAGCAGCCATACCGGGACAGGGAACGAGCAGTACTTC. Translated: CASSHTGTGNEQYF.

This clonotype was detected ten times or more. The CDR3 reads CASSVSGGRQPQHF. CDR3 sequence (DNA): TGTGCCAGCAGTGTTTCGGGAGGTAGGCAGCCCCAGCATTTT. The chain is built from TRBV2 and TRBJ1-5; no firm D call. CDR1 and CDR2 from the germline V gene are SNHLY and FYNNEI. The V end was cut by 4 bases, the J end by 7 bases, with 14 bases between. This CDR3 region has 14 residues.

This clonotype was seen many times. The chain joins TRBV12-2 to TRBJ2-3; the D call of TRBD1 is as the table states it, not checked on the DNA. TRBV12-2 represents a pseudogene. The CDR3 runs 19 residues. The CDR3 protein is CASRLGGVCMGHYTDTQYF. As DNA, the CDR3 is TGTGCAAGTCGCTTAGGGGGAGTTTGTATGGGACACTACACAGATACGCAGTATTTT.

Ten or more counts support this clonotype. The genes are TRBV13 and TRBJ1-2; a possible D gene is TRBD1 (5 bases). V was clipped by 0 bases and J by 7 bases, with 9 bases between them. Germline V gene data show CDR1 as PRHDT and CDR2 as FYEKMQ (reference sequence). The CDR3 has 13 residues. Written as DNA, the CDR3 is TGTGCCAGCAGCTTAGGGACAGAGCTTGGCTACACCTTC. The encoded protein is CASSLGTELGYTF.

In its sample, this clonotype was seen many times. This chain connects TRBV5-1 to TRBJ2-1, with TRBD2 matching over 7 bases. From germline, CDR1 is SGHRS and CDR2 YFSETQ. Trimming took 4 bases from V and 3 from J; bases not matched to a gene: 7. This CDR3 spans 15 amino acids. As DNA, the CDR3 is TGCGCCAGCAGCCCCGCTGGGGGGGGCTACAATGAGCAGTTCTTC. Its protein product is CASSPAGGGYNEQFF. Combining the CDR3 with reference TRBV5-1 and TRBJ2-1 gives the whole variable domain KAGVTQTPRYLIKTRGQQVTLSCSPISGHRSVSWYQQTPGQGLQFLFEYFSETQRNKGNFPGRFSGRQFSNSRSEMNVSTLELGDSALYLCASSPAGGGYNEQFFGPGTRLTVL.

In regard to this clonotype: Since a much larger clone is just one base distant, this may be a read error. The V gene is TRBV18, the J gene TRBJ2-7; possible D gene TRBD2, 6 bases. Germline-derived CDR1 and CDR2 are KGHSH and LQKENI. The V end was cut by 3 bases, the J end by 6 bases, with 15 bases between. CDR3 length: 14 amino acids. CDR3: CASSPGQGDCEQYF. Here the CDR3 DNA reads TGTGCCAGCTCACCCGGGCAAGGGGACTGCGAGCAGTACTTC.

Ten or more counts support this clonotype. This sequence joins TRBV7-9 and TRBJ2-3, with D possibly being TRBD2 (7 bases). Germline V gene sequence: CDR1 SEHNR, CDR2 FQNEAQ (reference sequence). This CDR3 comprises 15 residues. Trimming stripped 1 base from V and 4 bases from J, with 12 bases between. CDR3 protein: CASSLGGGKADTQYF. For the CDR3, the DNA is TGTGCCAGCAGCTTAGGGGGGGGCAAGGCAGATACGCAGTATTTT.

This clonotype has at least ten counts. The CDR3 here is CASSLVPSSYEQYF. The CDR3, as DNA: TGTGCCAGCAGCTTAGTTCCTAGCTCCTACGAGCAGTACTTC. V is TRBV7-2 and J is TRBJ2-7; D remains ambiguous. The CDR3 covers 14 residues. V lost 1 base to trimming and J lost 0 bases, with 7 bases between them. Germline lookup yields CDR1 SGHTA and CDR2 FQGNSA.

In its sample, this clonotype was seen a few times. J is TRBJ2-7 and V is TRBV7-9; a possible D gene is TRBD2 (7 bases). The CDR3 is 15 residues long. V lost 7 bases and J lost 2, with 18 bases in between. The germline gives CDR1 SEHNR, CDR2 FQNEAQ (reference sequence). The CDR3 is CASIPRGALAYEQYF. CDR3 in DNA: TGTGCCAGCATCCCTCGGGGGGCCCTCGCCTACGAGCAGTACTTC.

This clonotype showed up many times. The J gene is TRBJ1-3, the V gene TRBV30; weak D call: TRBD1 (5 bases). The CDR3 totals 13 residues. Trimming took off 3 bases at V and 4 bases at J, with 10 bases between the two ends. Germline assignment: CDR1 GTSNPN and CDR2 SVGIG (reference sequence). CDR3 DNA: TGTGCCTGGAGAGCCAGGGCAGGAAACACCATATATTTT. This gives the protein CAWRARAGNTIYF.

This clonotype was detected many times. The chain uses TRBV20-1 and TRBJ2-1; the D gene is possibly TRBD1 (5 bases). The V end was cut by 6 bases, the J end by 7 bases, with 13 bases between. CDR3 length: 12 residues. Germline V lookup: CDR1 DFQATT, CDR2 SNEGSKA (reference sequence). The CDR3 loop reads CSAPQGLNEQFF. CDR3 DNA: TGCAGTGCGCCTCAGGGATTAAATGAGCAGTTCTTC.

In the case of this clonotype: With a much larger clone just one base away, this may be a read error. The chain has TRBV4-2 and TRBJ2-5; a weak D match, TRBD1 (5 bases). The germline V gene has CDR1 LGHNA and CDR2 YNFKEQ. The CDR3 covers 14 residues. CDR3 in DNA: TGTGCCAACAGCCAAGGGGCTAGCCAAGAGACCCAGTACTTC. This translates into CANSQGASQETQYF.

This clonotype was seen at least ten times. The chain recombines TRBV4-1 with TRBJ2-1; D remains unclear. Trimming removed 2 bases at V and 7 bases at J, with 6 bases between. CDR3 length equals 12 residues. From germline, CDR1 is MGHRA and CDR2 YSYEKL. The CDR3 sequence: CASSQRTNEQFF. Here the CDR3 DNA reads TGCGCCAGCAGCCAAAGGACGAATGAGCAGTTCTTC.

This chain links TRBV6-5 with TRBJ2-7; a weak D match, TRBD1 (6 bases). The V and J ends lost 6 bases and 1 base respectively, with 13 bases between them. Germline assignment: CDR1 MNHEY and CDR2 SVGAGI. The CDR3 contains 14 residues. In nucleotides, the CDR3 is TGTGCCAGCAGCCGATCCACAGGGTCCTACGAGCAGTACTTC. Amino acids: CASSRSTGSYEQYF.

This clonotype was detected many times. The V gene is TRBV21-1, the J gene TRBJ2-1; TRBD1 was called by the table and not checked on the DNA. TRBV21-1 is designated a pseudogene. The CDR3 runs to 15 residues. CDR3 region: CASSLGQVNYNEQFF. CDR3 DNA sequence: TGTGCCAGCAGCTTGGGACAGGTAAACTACAATGAGCAGTTCTTC.

CDR3 DNA sequence: TGTGCCAGCAGCGCATATACAGGGTCGGCTAACTATGGCTACACCTTC. This sequence encodes CASSAYTGSANYGYTF. The chain employs TRBV7-9 and TRBJ1-2, with TRBD1 as a possible D gene (6 bases). CDR1 and CDR2 from the germline V gene are SEHNR and FQNEAQ (reference sequence). V was cut by 5 bases and J by 0 bases, with 16 bases left in between. The CDR3 runs 16 residues.

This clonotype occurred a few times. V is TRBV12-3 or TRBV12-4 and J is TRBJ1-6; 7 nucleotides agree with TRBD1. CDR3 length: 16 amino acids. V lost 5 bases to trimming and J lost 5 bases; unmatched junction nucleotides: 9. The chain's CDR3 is CASSPLTGVHNSPLHF. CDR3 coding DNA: TGTGCCAGCAGTCCCCTAACAGGGGTACATAATTCACCCCTCCACTTT.

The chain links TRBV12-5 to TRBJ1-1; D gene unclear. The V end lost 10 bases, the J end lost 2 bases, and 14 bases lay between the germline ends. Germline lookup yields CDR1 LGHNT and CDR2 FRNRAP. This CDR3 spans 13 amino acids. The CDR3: CANVQEFNTEAFF. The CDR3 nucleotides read TGTGCTAATGTCCAGGAGTTTAACACTGAAGCTTTCTTT.

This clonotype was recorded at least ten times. The chain's CDR3 is CSAPPTGTYGYTF. CDR3 bases: TGCAGTGCCCCCCCGACTGGGACCTATGGCTACACCTTC. The chain uses TRBV20-1 and TRBJ1-2, with a tentative D call TRBD1 (5 bases). This CDR3 spans 13 amino acids. Per the germline V gene, CDR1 is DFQATT and CDR2 is SNEGSKA (reference sequence). V was cut by 6 bases and J by 4 bases, with 15 bases left in between.